This section outlines one T cell receptor (beta chain) sequence together with its context. Ages ranged from about 18 to 89 years, with residence in 24 US areas. Cohorts were based on clinical histories the participants reported. The data stem from a study of blood T cell repertoires in COVID-19. Study details: The samples span acute and convalescent COVID-19 from the United States, Italy and Spain.

As processed by the authors: From reference gene primer amplification, estimates of nucleated cell counts were derived. Produced via immunoSEQ multiplex PCR; TCRdb's table is partial and in-frame only. The D gene and trimming were derived from the DNA, and the V and J assignments and clone size from that table. The repertoire has around 300,000 clones, about 88% of them found once; the top ten carry around 2.9%. The CDR3 contains 13 residues. Germline lookup yields CDR1 GTSNPN and CDR2 SVGIG (reference sequence). Trimming removed 5 bases from V and 10 bases from J, with 15 bases in between. The sequencing input was PBMCs or T cells enriched from blood (not recorded which). This clonotype was obtained from a woman aged 45-65 years who had recovered from COVID-19. This chain connects TRBV30 to TRBJ1-6, with a weak D call TRBD1 (5 bases). CDR3 protein: CAWREGRESPLHF. The DNA for the CDR3 is TGTGCCTGGCGGGAGGGCAGGGAGTCACCCCTCCACTTT.